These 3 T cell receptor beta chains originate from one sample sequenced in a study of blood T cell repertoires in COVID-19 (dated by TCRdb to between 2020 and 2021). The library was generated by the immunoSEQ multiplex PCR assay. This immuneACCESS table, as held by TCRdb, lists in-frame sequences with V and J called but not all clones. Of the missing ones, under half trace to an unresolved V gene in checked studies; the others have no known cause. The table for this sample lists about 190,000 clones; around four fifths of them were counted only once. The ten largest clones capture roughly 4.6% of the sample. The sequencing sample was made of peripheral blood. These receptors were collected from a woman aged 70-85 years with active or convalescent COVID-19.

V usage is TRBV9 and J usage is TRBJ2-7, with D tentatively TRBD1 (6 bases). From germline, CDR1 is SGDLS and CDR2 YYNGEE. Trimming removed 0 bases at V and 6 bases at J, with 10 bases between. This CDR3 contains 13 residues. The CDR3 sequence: CASSVEMTGEQYF. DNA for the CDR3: TGTGCCAGCAGCGTAGAAATGACAGGCGAGCAGTACTTC.

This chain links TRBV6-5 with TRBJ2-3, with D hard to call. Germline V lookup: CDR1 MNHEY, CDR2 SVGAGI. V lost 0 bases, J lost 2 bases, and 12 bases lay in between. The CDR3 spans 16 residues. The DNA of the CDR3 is TGTGCCAGCAGTTACTCGCGGCCTCCCTACACAGATACGCAGTATTTT. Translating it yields CASSYSRPPYTDTQYF.

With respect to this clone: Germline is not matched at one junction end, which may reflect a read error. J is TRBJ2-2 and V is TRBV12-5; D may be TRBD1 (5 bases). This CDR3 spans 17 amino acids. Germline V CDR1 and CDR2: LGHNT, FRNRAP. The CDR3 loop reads CACGPPRSRTAGGELFF. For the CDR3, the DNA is TGTGCTTGTGGCCCCCCGCGCTCGCGGACCGCAGGGGGGGAGCTGTTTTTT.